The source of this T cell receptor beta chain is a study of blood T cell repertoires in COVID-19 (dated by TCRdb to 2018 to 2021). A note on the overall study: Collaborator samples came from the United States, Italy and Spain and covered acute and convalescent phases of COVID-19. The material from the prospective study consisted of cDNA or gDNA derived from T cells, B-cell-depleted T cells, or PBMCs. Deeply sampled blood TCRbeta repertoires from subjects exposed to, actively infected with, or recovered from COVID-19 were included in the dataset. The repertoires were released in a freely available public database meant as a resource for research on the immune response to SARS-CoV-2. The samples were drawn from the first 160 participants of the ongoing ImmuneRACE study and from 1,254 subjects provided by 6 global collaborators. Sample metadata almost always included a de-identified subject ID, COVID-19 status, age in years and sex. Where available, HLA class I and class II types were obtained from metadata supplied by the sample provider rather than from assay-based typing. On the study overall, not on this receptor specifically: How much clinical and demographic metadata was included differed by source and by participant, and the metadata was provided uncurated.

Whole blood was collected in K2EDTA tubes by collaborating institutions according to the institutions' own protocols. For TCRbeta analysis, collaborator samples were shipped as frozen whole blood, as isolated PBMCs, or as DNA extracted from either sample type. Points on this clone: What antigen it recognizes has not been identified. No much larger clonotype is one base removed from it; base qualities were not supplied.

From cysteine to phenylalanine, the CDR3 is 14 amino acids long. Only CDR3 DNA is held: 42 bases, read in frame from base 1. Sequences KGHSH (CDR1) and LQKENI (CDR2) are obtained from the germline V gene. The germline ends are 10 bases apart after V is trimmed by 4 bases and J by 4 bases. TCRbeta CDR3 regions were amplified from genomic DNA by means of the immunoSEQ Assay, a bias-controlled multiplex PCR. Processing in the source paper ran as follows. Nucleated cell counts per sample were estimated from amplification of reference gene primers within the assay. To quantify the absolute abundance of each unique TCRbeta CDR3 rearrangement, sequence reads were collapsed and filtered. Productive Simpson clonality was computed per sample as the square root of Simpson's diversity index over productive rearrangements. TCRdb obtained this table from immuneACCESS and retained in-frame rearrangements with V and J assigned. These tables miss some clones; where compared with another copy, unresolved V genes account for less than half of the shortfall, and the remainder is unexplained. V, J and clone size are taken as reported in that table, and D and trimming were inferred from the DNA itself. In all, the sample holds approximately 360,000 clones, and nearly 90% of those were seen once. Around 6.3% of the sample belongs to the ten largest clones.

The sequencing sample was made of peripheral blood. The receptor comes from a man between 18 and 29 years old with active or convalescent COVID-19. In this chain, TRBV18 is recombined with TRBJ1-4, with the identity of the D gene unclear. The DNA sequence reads TGTGCCAGCTCACGGAACAGAGATAATGAAAAACTGTTTTTT. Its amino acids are CASSRNRDNEKLFF. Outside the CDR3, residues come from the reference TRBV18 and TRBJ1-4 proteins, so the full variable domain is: NAGVMQNPRHLVRRRGQEARLRCSPMKGHSHVYWYRQLPEEGLKFMVYLQKENIIDESGMPKERFSAEFPKEGPSILRIQQVVRGDSAAYFCASSRNRDNEKLFFGSGTQLSVL.